The present entry profiles one T cell receptor beta chain with its context. Its cognate antigen is unknown. Germline values: CDR1 LGHNA, CDR2 YNFKEQ. The CDR3 extends over 16 amino acids. The junction had 18 bases not matched to a gene; V was cut back by 6 bases and J by 10 bases. The sample comes from a study of T cells in pancreatic ductal adenocarcinoma. No neoadjuvant therapy was given to the selected pancreatic ductal adenocarcinoma patients before their surgery. Assay: immunoSEQ multiplex PCR; the TCRdb copy retains only in-frame clones and omits some. Here the sample spans about 9,400 clones, approximately 67% being singletons. Study conclusions and caveats: The resected pancreatic cancer cohort was biased toward the minority with early-stage disease.

V is TRBV4-2 and J is TRBJ2-1; 7 nucleotides match TRBD2. Sequencing input: pancreatic tumor tissue. The TCR sequence derives from a human donor with pancreatic ductal adenocarcinoma. The CDR3 DNA reads as TGTGCCAGCAGTAACAACCTGGCGGGGGAGGGCCAGGAGCAGTTCTTC. Amino acids: CASSNNLAGEGQEQFF.